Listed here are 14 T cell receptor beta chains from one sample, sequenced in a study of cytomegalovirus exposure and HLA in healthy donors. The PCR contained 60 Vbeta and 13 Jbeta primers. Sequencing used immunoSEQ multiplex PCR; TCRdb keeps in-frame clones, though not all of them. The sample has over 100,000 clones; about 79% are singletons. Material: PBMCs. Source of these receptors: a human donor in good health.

CDR3 amino acids: CASSYLGGEQYF. The DNA of the CDR3 is TGTGCCAGCAGTTACTTAGGGGGCGAGCAGTACTTC. V and J are TRBV6-6 and TRBJ2-7; D possibly corresponds to TRBD1 (6 bases). The CDR3 contains 12 residues. The ends were cut back, 1 base at V and 6 bases at J, with 7 bases in the middle. The germline V gene encodes CDR1 MNHNY and CDR2 SVGAGI (reference sequence).

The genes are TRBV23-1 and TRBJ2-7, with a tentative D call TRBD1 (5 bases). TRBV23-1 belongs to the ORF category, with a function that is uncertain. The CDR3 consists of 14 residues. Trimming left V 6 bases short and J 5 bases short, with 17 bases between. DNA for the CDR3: TGCGCCAGCAGCCAGGGATCATATAGCAACGAGCAGTACTTC. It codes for CASSQGSYSNEQYF.

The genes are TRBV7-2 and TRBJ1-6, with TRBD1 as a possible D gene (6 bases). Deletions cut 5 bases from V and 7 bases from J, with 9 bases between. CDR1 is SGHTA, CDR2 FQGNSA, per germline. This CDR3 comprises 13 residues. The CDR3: CASSLQGNSPLHF. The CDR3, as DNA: TGTGCCAGCAGCCTCCAGGGGAATTCACCCCTCCACTTT.

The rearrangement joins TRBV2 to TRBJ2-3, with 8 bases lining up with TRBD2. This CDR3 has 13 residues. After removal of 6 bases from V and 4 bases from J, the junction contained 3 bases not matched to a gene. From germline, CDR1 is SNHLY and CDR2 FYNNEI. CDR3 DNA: TGTGCCAGCAGGACGGGGGGGTCAGATACGCAGTATTTT. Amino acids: CASRTGGSDTQYF.

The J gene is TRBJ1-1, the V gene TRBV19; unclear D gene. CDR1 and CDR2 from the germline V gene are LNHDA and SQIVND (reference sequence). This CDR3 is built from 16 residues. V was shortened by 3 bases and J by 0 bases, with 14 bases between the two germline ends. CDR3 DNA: TGTGCCAGTAGTATGGGCAGTTTTGACATGAACACTGAAGCTTTCTTT. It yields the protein CASSMGSFDMNTEAFF.

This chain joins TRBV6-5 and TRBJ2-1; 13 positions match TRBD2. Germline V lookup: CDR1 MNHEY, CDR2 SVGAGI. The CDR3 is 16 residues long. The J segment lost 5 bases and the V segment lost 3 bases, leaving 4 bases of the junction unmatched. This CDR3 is CASSYHGTSGNNEQFF. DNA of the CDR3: TGTGCCAGCAGTTATCATGGGACTAGCGGGAACAATGAGCAGTTCTTC.

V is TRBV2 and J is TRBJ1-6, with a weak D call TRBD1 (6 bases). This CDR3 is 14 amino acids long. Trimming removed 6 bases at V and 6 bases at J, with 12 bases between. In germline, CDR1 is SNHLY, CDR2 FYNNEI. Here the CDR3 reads CASRRQGTNSPLHF. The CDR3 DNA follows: TGTGCCAGCAGGAGGCAGGGGACTAATTCACCCCTCCACTTT.

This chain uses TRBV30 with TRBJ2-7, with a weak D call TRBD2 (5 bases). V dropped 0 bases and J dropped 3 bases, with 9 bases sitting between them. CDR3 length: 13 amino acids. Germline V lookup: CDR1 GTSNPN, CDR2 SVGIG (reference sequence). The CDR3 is CAWSVGVFYEQYF. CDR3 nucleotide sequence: TGTGCCTGGAGTGTCGGGGTTTTCTACGAGCAGTACTTC.

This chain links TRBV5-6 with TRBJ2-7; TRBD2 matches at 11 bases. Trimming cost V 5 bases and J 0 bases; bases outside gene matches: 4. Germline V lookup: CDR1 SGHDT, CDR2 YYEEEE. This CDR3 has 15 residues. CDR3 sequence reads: CASRIGLAGSYEQYF. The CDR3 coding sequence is TGTGCCAGCAGGATCGGACTAGCGGGCTCCTACGAGCAGTACTTC. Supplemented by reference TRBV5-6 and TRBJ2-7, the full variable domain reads DAGVTQSPTHLIKTRGQQVTLRCSPKSGHDTVSWYQQALGQGPQFIFQYYEEEERQRGNFPDRFSGHQFPNYSSELNVNALLLGDSALYLCASRIGLAGSYEQYFGPGTRLTVT.

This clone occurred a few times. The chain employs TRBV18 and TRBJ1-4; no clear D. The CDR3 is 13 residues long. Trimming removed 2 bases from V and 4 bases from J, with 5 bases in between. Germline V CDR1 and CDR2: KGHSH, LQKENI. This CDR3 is CASSPGSNEKLFF. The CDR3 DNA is TGTGCCAGCTCACCAGGGAGTAATGAAAAACTGTTTTTT.

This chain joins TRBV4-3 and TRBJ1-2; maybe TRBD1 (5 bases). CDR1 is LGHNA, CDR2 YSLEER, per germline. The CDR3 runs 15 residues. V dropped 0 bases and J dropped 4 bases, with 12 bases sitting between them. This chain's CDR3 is CASSQDQGLGYGYTF. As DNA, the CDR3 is TGCGCCAGCAGCCAAGATCAGGGCCTGGGCTATGGCTACACCTTC.

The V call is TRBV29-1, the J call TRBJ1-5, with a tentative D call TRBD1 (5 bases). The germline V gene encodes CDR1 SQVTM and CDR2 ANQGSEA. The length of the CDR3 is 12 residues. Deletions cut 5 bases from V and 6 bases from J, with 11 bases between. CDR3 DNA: TGCAGCGTTCAGGGTTCGGGTCAGCCCCAGCATTTT. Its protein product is CSVQGSGQPQHF.

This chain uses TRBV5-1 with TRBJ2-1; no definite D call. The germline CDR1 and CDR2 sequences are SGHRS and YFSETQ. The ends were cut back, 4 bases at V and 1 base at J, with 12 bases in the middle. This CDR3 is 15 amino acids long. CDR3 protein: CASSPPQDSYNEQFF. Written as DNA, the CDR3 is TGCGCCAGCAGCCCGCCGCAGGATTCCTACAATGAGCAGTTCTTC.

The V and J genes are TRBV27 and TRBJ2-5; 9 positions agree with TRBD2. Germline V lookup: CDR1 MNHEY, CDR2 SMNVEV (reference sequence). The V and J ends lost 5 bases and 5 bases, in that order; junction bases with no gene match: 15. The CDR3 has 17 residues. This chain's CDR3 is CASSPAGSRGGRETQYF. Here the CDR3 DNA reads TGTGCCAGCAGTCCGGCGGGGTCGCGGGGGGGCCGGGAGACCCAGTACTTC.